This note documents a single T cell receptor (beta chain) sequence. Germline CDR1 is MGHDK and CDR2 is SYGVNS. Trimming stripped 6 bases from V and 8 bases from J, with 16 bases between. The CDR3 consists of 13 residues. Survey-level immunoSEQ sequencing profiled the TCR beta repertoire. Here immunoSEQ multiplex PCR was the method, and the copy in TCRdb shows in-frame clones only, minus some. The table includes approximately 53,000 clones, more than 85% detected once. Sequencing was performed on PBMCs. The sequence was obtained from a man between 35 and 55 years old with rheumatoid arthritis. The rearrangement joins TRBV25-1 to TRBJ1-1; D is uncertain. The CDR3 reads CASSPKGRPEAFF. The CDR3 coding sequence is TGTGCCAGCAGCCCAAAGGGCAGGCCCGAAGCTTTCTTT.